The 9 T cell receptor beta chains below all came from one sample that was sequenced in a study of Ad26.COV2.S vaccination and SARS-CoV-2 variants. Treatment noted: roughly 20 received Ad26.COV2.S at low or high dose, single or two shots; about 5 received placebo; per-sample allocation not given. The samples were gathered on day 63 after the first injection of vaccine or placebo. Here immunoSEQ multiplex PCR was the method, and the copy in TCRdb shows in-frame clones only, minus some. In the table there are 250,000 or so clones, roughly 87% of which are singletons. Sequenced material: peripheral blood, taken in a trial of Ad26.COV2.S vaccine versus placebo. These receptors all stem from a person aged 18-60 years who received the Ad26.COV2.S COVID-19 vaccine or a placebo.

The rearrangement links TRBV27 to TRBJ1-2, with 7 bases lining up with TRBD1. Germline CDR1 is MNHEY and CDR2 is SMNVEV (reference sequence). V lost 6 bases, J lost 7 bases, and 8 bases stayed unmatched. The CDR3 has 13 residues. The CDR3 is CASSLTGVLGYTF. The CDR3 nucleotides are TGTGCCAGCAGCTTAACAGGGGTACTTGGCTACACCTTC.

The gene calls are TRBV5-6 and TRBJ1-4; D remains unclear. CDR1 is SGHDT, CDR2 YYEEEE, per germline. The CDR3 is 17 residues long. V gave up 0 bases and J gave up 4 bases, with 16 bases separating them. CDR3 amino acids: CASSLGDYKGHNEKLFF. The CDR3 bases are TGTGCCAGCAGCTTGGGGGATTACAAAGGTCATAATGAAAAACTGTTTTTT.

J is TRBJ2-2 and V is TRBV3-1 (or the pseudogene TRBV3-2); 7 bases align to TRBD1. The CDR3 has 14 residues. Germline-derived CDR1 and CDR2 are LGHDT and YNNKEL (reference sequence). The V and J ends lost 1 base and 7 bases, in that order; junction bases with no gene match: 3. This chain's CDR3 is CASSQGQGGGELFF. The CDR3 nucleotides are TGTGCCAGCAGCCAAGGACAGGGTGGCGGGGAGCTGTTTTTT.

The gene calls are TRBV4-1 and TRBJ2-7; the D is unclear. The CDR3 totals 15 residues. Germline V lookup: CDR1 MGHRA, CDR2 YSYEKL. With 1 base removed from V and 0 bases from J, the gap between germline ends came to 10 bases. This CDR3 reads CASSQVGSTSYEQYF. The CDR3 bases are TGCGCCAGCAGCCAAGTAGGCTCCACCTCCTACGAGCAGTACTTC.

The count of this clone is one. The V call is TRBV6-2 or TRBV6-3, the J call TRBJ2-5; TRBD1 matches at 9 bases. The CDR3 consists of 16 residues. V gave up 5 bases and J gave up 3 bases; unmatched junction bases: 10. Germline V gene data show CDR1 as MNHEY and CDR2 as SVGEGT. This CDR3 is CASSPGQGLRKETQYF. CDR3 bases: TGTGCCAGCAGTCCGGGACAGGGACTGCGGAAAGAGACCCAGTACTTC.

In its sample, this clone was seen a few times. V usage is TRBV7-9 and J usage is TRBJ2-7; D is unresolved. V lost 1 base to trimming and J lost 2 bases, with 3 bases between them. Per the germline V gene, CDR1 is SEHNR and CDR2 is FQNEAQ (reference sequence). The CDR3 length is 12 residues. The DNA for the CDR3 is TGTGCCAGCAGCTTAGGGACCTACGAGCAGTACTTC. As protein: CASSLGTYEQYF.

The gene calls are TRBV7-3 and TRBJ2-5, with a weak D call TRBD1 (5 bases). V was shortened by 5 bases and J by 4 bases, with 11 bases between the two germline ends. Germline lookup yields CDR1 SGHTA and CDR2 FQGTGA. The CDR3 sequence is 13 residues long. Written as DNA, the CDR3 is TGTGCCAGCAGCCCAGGGTCTGGAGAGACCCAGTACTTC. This codes for CASSPGSGETQYF.

V and J are TRBV5-6 and TRBJ2-7; D remains ambiguous. CDR3 size: 12 residues. V gave up 0 bases and J gave up 4 bases, with 5 bases separating them. Germline loops: CDR1 SGHDT, CDR2 YYEEEE. In DNA, the CDR3 is TGTGCCAGCAGCTTGGGGGCTTACGAGCAGTACTTC. Its protein is CASSLGAYEQYF.

V usage is TRBV5-1 and J usage is TRBJ1-2; TRBD1 might be the D (5 bases). The CDR3 has 16 amino acids. Trimming pared 0 bases from V and 7 bases from J, leaving 19 bases between. Per germline, CDR1 SGHRS and CDR2 YFSETQ. CDR3 sequence: CASSLVGTGELSGYTF. CDR3 nucleotide sequence: TGCGCCAGCAGCTTGGTGGGGACTGGGGAGCTCTCTGGCTACACCTTC.